This paragraph reports one TCR beta chain. The antigen remains undetermined. This sample stems from a study of breast tumors, draining lymph nodes, adjacent tissues. Study-level points and caveats: Compared with lymph nodes, tumors were less diverse; compared with nontumor tissue, more. Compared with basal-like, luminal-like tumors shared significantly more repertoire with nontumor tissue.

TCRdb used MiXCR to reprocess the multiplex PCR reads, holding one entry per CDR3 protein. The table includes over 150,000 distinct CDR3 sequences, roughly 31% detected once. The ends lost 5 bases at V and 6 bases at J; junction bases unmatched: 8. This CDR3 has 14 residues. Germline V gene sequence: CDR1 SNHLY, CDR2 FYNNEI. Axillary draining lymph nodes of breast cancer patients supplied the node samples. Material for sequencing was axillary lymph node tissue. The TCR comes from a female donor with breast cancer. Some clones in this sample may be carry-over from other donors' samples. The chain uses TRBV2 and TRBJ2-7; TRBD1 matches 9 bases. The CDR3 DNA reads as TGTGCCAGCAGTCGGTCCCGGGACAGGGCCGAGCAGTACTTC. This translates into CASSRSRDRAEQYF.